The rows below give T cell receptor beta chains drawn from one sample of a study of regulatory T cells in long-lasting Graves disease. In TCRdb, the multiplex PCR reads were re-called with MiXCR into one record per CDR3 protein. In the table there are roughly 400,000 distinct CDR3 sequences, 20% of which are singletons. Sequencing used peripheral blood mononuclear cells (PBMCs), obtained when the disease was refractory, from a patient treated with antithyroid drugs. These receptors were collected from a female donor with Graves disease. The CDR3 runs from the conserved cysteine through the conserved F or W. The order of the fields is CDR3 protein, CDR3 DNA, D gene, V gene, CDR3 length, clone size, J gene. The D gene is left open where the match is weak. Some rows mark clone size as missing; the rest say once, few, many or name a class of expanded clone.

CDR3: CSARPVSGSSYNSPLHF
DNA: TGCAGTGCTAGACCGGTCTCGGGGAGCTCCTATAATTCACCCCTCCACTTT
D: NA
V: TRBV20-1
length: 17
size: NA
J: TRBJ1-6

CDR3: CSASWAGGYGYTF
DNA: TGCAGTGCTAGTTGGGCAGGGGGCTATGGCTACACCTTC
D: TRBD1
V: TRBV20-1
length: 13
size: few
J: TRBJ1-2

CDR3: CASSSAGQGAIQPQHF
DNA: TGTGCCAGCAGTTCCGCGGGCCAGGGGGCGATTCAGCCCCAGCATTTT
D: TRBD1
V: TRBV6-2/TRBV6-3
length: 16
size: many
J: TRBJ1-5

CDR3: CASSYIIGVSTEAFF
DNA: TGTGCCAGCAGCTATATAATCGGGGTAAGCACTGAAGCTTTCTTT
D: NA
V: TRBV5-4
length: 15
size: NA
J: TRBJ1-1

CDR3: CASSQDTGFGPQHF
DNA: TGTGCCAGCAGCCAAGATACGGGGTTTGGACCCCAGCATTTT
D: NA
V: TRBV3-1
length: 14
size: NA
J: TRBJ1-5

CDR3: CASSRTGLLSYEQYF
DNA: TGTGCCAGCTCCCGGACAGGGTTACTCTCCTACGAGCAGTACTTC
D: TRBD1
V: TRBV28
length: 15
size: many
J: TRBJ2-7

CDR3: CASSLNKRQGPGELFF
DNA: TGTGCCAGCAGTCTCAATAAAAGACAGGGACCCGGGGAGCTGTTTTTT
D: TRBD1
V: TRBV12-3/TRBV12-4
length: 16
size: NA
J: TRBJ2-2

CDR3: CASSYSPQGYEQYF
DNA: TGTGCCAGCAGTTACTCCCCCCAGGGGTACGAGCAGTACTTC
D: NA
V: TRBV28
length: 14
size: many
J: TRBJ2-7

CDR3: CASSQDLETGMREQYF
DNA: TGCGCCAGCAGCCAAGATTTAGAGACAGGGATGCGTGAGCAGTACTTC
D: TRBD1
V: TRBV4-3
length: 16
size: NA
J: TRBJ2-7

CDR3: CASTRWEADQPQHF
DNA: TGTGCCAGTACAAGATGGGAAGCGGATCAGCCCCAGCATTTT
D: NA
V: TRBV19
length: 14
size: NA
J: TRBJ1-5

CDR3: CASSYTTNTEAFF
DNA: TGTGCCAGCAGTTATACAACGAACACTGAAGCTTTCTTT
D: NA
V: TRBV2
length: 13
size: many
J: TRBJ1-1

CDR3: CASSLQGLTGELFF
DNA: TGTGCCAGCAGCCTACAGGGTCTCACCGGGGAGCTGTTTTTT
D: NA
V: TRBV11-2
length: 14
size: few
J: TRBJ2-2

CDR3: CSAGGDQPQHF
DNA: TGCAGTGCTGGGGGAGATCAGCCCCAGCATTTT
D: NA
V: TRBV20-1
length: 11
size: few
J: TRBJ1-5

CDR3: CASSYQGQNTEAFF
DNA: TGTGCCAGCAGTTACCAGGGACAGAACACTGAAGCTTTCTTT
D: NA
V: TRBV6-2/TRBV6-3
length: 14
size: NA
J: TRBJ1-1

CDR3: CAIRDREFDEQYF
DNA: TGTGCCATAAGGGACAGGGAATTTGACGAGCAGTACTTC
D: TRBD1
V: TRBV10-3
length: 13
size: few
J: TRBJ2-7

CDR3: CASSYQLNQPQHF
DNA: TGTGCCAGCAGTTACCAATTAAATCAGCCCCAGCATTTT
D: NA
V: TRBV6-2/TRBV6-3
length: 13
size: NA
J: TRBJ1-5

CDR3: CAWSQGSPLHF
DNA: TGTGCCTGGAGCCAGGGGTCACCCCTCCACTTT
D: NA
V: TRBV30
length: 11
size: few
J: TRBJ1-6

CDR3: CATETSGRGIQYF
DNA: TGTGCCACAGAGACTAGCGGGAGAGGCATTCAGTACTTC
D: TRBD2
V: TRBV25-1
length: 13
size: NA
J: TRBJ2-4

CDR3: CASSSDPSQSTEAFF
DNA: TGTGCCAGCAGTTCCGATCCCAGCCAGTCCACTGAAGCTTTCTTT
D: NA
V: TRBV27
length: 15
size: many
J: TRBJ1-1

CDR3: CASSLDTEKGTNYGYTF
DNA: TGCGCCAGCAGCTTGGATACGGAAAAAGGGACAAACTATGGCTACACCTTC
D: NA
V: TRBV5-1
length: 17
size: NA
J: TRBJ1-2

CDR3: CASSQVGTGVAFF
DNA: TGCGCCAGCAGCCAAGTAGGTACAGGGGTCGCTTTCTTT
D: TRBD1
V: TRBV4-3
length: 13
size: NA
J: TRBJ1-1

CDR3: CASTQTDGRLAEYTGELFF
DNA: TGTGCCAGCACCCAAACAGACGGACGACTAGCGGAGTACACCGGGGAGCTGTTTTTT
D: TRBD2
V: TRBV28
length: 19
size: NA
J: TRBJ2-2

CDR3: CASKLRGVVELFF
DNA: TGTGCCAGCAAGTTGCGGGGGGTTGTGGAGCTGTTTTTT
D: TRBD2
V: TRBV28
length: 13
size: many
J: TRBJ2-2

CDR3: CASSIEEDRPQHF
DNA: TGTGCCAGTAGTATAGAGGAGGATCGGCCCCAGCATTTT
D: NA
V: TRBV19
length: 13
size: few
J: TRBJ1-5

CDR3: CASSNRDWHYEQYF
DNA: TGCGCCAGCAGCAACCGGGACTGGCACTACGAGCAGTACTTC
D: NA
V: TRBV10-2
length: 14
size: many
J: TRBJ2-7

CDR3: CSVEDRPWGLNTEAFF
DNA: TGCAGCGTTGAAGATCGGCCTTGGGGGTTGAACACTGAAGCTTTCTTT
D: NA
V: TRBV29-1
length: 16
size: NA
J: TRBJ1-1

CDR3: CASSRGMGPQHF
DNA: TGTGCCAGCAGCCGAGGGATGGGGCCCCAGCATTTT
D: NA
V: TRBV7-2
length: 12
size: many
J: TRBJ1-5

CDR3: CATQWNRGVKTQYF
DNA: TGCGCCACCCAGTGGAACAGGGGGGTTAAGACCCAGTACTTC
D: TRBD1
V: TRBV10-2
length: 14
size: few
J: TRBJ2-5

CDR3: CASSTTATDTQYF
DNA: TGTGCCAGCAGCACGACAGCCACAGATACGCAGTATTTT
D: NA
V: TRBV7-2
length: 13
size: NA
J: TRBJ2-3

CDR3: CASSRRGFGRAYF
DNA: TGTGCCAGCAGTCGCAGGGGCTTTGGGCGCGCGTACTTC
D: NA
V: TRBV28
length: 13
size: NA
J: TRBJ2-7

CDR3: CASSYRALTYEQHF
DNA: TGTGCCAGCAGTTACCGGGCCCTAACCTACGAGCAGCACTTC
D: NA
V: TRBV6-5
length: 14
size: NA
J: TRBJ2-7

CDR3: CASSLNREQYF
DNA: TGTGCCAGCAGCTTAAACCGAGAGCAGTACTTC
D: NA
V: TRBV7-9
length: 11
size: many
J: TRBJ2-7

CDR3: CASSDLAGASYEQYF
DNA: TGTGCCAGCAGTGATCTAGCGGGAGCTTCCTACGAGCAGTACTTC
D: TRBD2
V: TRBV2
length: 15
size: many
J: TRBJ2-7

CDR3: CSATSGANGYTF
DNA: TGCAGTGCAACGAGTGGGGCCAATGGCTACACCTTC
D: NA
V: TRBV20-1
length: 12
size: few
J: TRBJ1-2

CDR3: CASSSDPGQGMETQYF
DNA: TGTGCCAGCAGCTCCGACCCGGGACAGGGGATGGAGACCCAGTACTTC
D: TRBD1
V: TRBV5-4
length: 16
size: few
J: TRBJ2-5

CDR3: CASSQEVVASRQETQYF
DNA: TGTGCCAGCAGCCAAGAAGTTGTGGCTAGTAGGCAAGAGACCCAGTACTTC
D: NA
V: TRBV3-1
length: 17
size: NA
J: TRBJ2-5

CDR3: CSATGEATNEKLFF
DNA: TGCAGCGCGACAGGGGAAGCAACTAATGAAAAACTGTTTTTT
D: TRBD1
V: TRBV29-1
length: 14
size: NA
J: TRBJ1-4

CDR3: CASIKYRGLSDQPQHF
DNA: TGTGCCAGCATCAAATACAGGGGATTGAGCGATCAGCCCCAGCATTTT
D: TRBD1
V: TRBV6-2/TRBV6-3
length: 16
size: NA
J: TRBJ1-5

CDR3: CASSGEWTNEKLFF
DNA: TGTGCCAGCAGCGGGGAGTGGACTAATGAAAAACTGTTTTTT
D: NA
V: TRBV5-5
length: 14
size: many
J: TRBJ1-4

CDR3: CASSIVSGWGKNIQYF
DNA: TGTGCCAGTAGTATAGTTTCAGGATGGGGCAAAAACATTCAGTACTTC
D: NA
V: TRBV19
length: 16
size: NA
J: TRBJ2-4

CDR3: CSARPTGSRIGELFF
DNA: TGCAGTGCTAGACCGACCGGCAGTAGGATCGGGGAGCTGTTTTTT
D: NA
V: TRBV20-1
length: 15
size: once
J: TRBJ2-2

CDR3: CSVEVGAWAF
DNA: TGCAGCGTTGAAGTAGGGGCGTGGGCCTTC
D: NA
V: TRBV29-1
length: 10
size: few
J: TRBJ1-2

CDR3: CASRFRGGSNQPQHF
DNA: TGTGCCAGCCGCTTTAGGGGTGGTAGCAATCAGCCCCAGCATTTT
D: NA
V: TRBV28
length: 15
size: few
J: TRBJ1-5

CDR3: CASSGPGQGEPQHF
DNA: TGTGCCAGCAGTGGACCGGGACAGGGTGAGCCCCAGCATTTT
D: TRBD1
V: TRBV28
length: 14
size: NA
J: TRBJ1-5

CDR3: CASSQVEGLGQPQHF
DNA: TGTGCCAGCAGCCAAGTAGAGGGTTTAGGTCAGCCCCAGCATTTT
D: NA
V: TRBV4-2
length: 15
size: NA
J: TRBJ1-5

CDR3: CSVATGNYEQYF
DNA: TGCAGCGTTGCGACCGGGAACTACGAGCAGTACTTC
D: NA
V: TRBV29-1
length: 12
size: few
J: TRBJ2-7

CDR3: CASSYSPGRGDGYTF
DNA: TGTGCCAGCAGTTACTCGCCGGGCCGGGGGGATGGCTACACCTTC
D: NA
V: TRBV6-5
length: 15
size: many
J: TRBJ1-2

CDR3: CASSLEVRANEQYF
DNA: TGTGCCAGCAGCTTAGAGGTCAGGGCTAACGAGCAGTACTTC
D: NA
V: TRBV7-9
length: 14
size: many
J: TRBJ2-7

CDR3: CASSEVSGGLYTF
DNA: TGTGCCAGCAGTGAAGTCTCAGGGGGACTCTACACCTTC
D: TRBD1
V: TRBV2
length: 13
size: few
J: TRBJ1-2

CDR3: CASSKQGAPLHF
DNA: TGTGCCAGCAGCAAACAAGGAGCACCCCTCCACTTT
D: NA
V: TRBV28
length: 12
size: many
J: TRBJ1-6

CDR3: CASSLGKGYEQYF
DNA: TGTGCCAGCAGTTTGGGGAAGGGATACGAGCAGTACTTC
D: NA
V: TRBV28
length: 13
size: many
J: TRBJ2-7

CDR3: CASSLDGTLGNTGELFF
DNA: TGTGCCAGCAGCTTAGACGGGACACTTGGGAACACCGGGGAGCTGTTTTTT
D: NA
V: TRBV7-2
length: 17
size: few
J: TRBJ2-2

CDR3: CASRPSARASGGELFF
DNA: TGTGCCAGCAGGCCTAGCGCCAGGGCCAGTGGCGGGGAGCTGTTTTTT
D: NA
V: TRBV7-9
length: 16
size: NA
J: TRBJ2-2

CDR3: CASSSTTGLAGAPYEQYF
DNA: TGCGCCAGCAGCTCGACAACCGGACTAGCGGGAGCCCCCTACGAGCAGTACTTC
D: TRBD2
V: TRBV5-1
length: 18
size: few
J: TRBJ2-7

CDR3: CASSLEVGAGGSYEQYF
DNA: TGCGCCAGCAGCTTAGAAGTTGGGGCGGGAGGTTCCTACGAGCAGTACTTC
D: TRBD2
V: TRBV5-1
length: 17
size: NA
J: TRBJ2-7

CDR3: CASSPDSGDIYEQYF
DNA: TGTGCCAGCTCACCTGATTCCGGGGACATCTACGAGCAGTACTTC
D: NA
V: TRBV18
length: 15
size: few
J: TRBJ2-7

CDR3: CASSYQPDRERRHGYTF
DNA: TGTGCCAGCAGTTACCAACCCGACAGGGAACGGCGTCACGGCTACACCTTC
D: TRBD1
V: TRBV6-2/TRBV6-3
length: 17
size: many
J: TRBJ1-2

CDR3: CASSSFGTEATNEKLFF
DNA: TGTGCCAGCAGTTCCTTCGGGACAGAAGCAACTAATGAAAAACTGTTTTTT
D: TRBD1
V: TRBV6-2/TRBV6-3
length: 17
size: NA
J: TRBJ1-4

CDR3: CASSRDRNTKETQYF
DNA: TGTGCCAGCAGCCGGGACAGAAATACTAAAGAGACCCAGTACTTC
D: TRBD1
V: TRBV2
length: 15
size: many
J: TRBJ2-5

CDR3: CASLEGETQYF
DNA: TGCGCCAGCTTAGAGGGTGAGACCCAGTACTTC
D: NA
V: TRBV10-2
length: 11
size: NA
J: TRBJ2-5